This T cell receptor beta chain stems from a study of shared clonotypes between healthy human individuals. The study's findings and limits: Genetic and exposure-history diversity was limited by the small donor number.

Naivety among CD8 cells was defined by CD45RO negativity and positive CCR7 selection, thereby excluding terminally differentiated effector memory CD45RA+ cells. The germline V gene has CDR1 SNHLY and CDR2 FYNNEI. The V and J ends lost 1 base and 4 bases, in that order; junction bases with no gene match: 10. The CDR3 extends over 19 amino acids. Points on this clone: Its antigen is not identified.

Genomic DNA per cell subset filled all wells of several immunoSEQ plates. The repertoire was sequenced with immunoSEQ multiplex PCR; TCRdb's copy has only in-frame clones and lacks some. Of 1.5 million to 2.5 million clones listed, about 95% are singletons. The rearrangement uses TRBV2 and TRBJ2-1; 13 positions match TRBD2. The sequence was collected from a man aged 18 to 29 in good health. What was sequenced was naive CD8+ T cells sorted from blood. Written as DNA, the CDR3 is TGTGCCAGCAGTGAAGGGATGGGACTAGCGGGGAATCTTTACAATGAGCAGTTCTTC. Its translation: CASSEGMGLAGNLYNEQFF.